This T cell receptor beta chain was recovered during a study of shared clonotypes between healthy human individuals. Study summary: For every donor, three CD4 naive, three CD4 memory, two CD8 naive and one CD8 memory plates were used.

This clone appeared a single time. Profiled with immunoSEQ multiplex PCR; TCRdb holds only in-frame clones, not every one. The table has around 700,000 clones, 72% seen once. The CDR3 sequence is 15 residues long. V dropped 4 bases and J dropped 8 bases, with 21 bases sitting between them. Germline V gives CDR1 SEHNR, CDR2 FQNEAQ (reference sequence). The receptor was derived from a woman aged 25 to 39 in good health. Sample: memory CD4+ T cells sorted from blood. The subset is: CD45RA-negative fraction. V usage is TRBV7-9 and J usage is TRBJ2-7, with D possibly TRBD2 on 5 matching bases. In nucleotides, the CDR3 is TGTGCCAGCAGCTCAGGTGGGAGTGGTAGGGTACAGCAGTACTTC. This codes for CASSSGGSGRVQQYF.